This T cell receptor (beta chain) was sequenced in a study of T cell responses to AZD1222 COVID-19 vaccine. In germline, CDR1 is SGHDT, CDR2 YYEEEE. Trimming removed 0 bases from V and 1 base from J, with 13 bases in between. The CDR3 is 16 amino acids. About this clone itself: Its antigen remains unknown.

Using immunoSEQ multiplex PCR, the repertoire was profiled, and TCRdb retains in-frame clones only, with some absent. The table records tens of thousands of clones, around 85% of them present only once. General study results and limits: With two AZD1222 doses given, Spike-specific TCR breadth and depth both rose.

This specimen consisted of peripheral blood, obtained on day 0 of MenACWY control vaccination. V and J are TRBV5-6 and TRBJ1-1; no clear D gene. This receptor was taken from an adult in good health. In DNA form, the CDR3 reads TGTGCCAGCAGCTTGGTCGGAAACGGAGCGAACACTGAAGCTTTCTTT. Amino acids: CASSLVGNGANTEAFF.